What follows are 18 T cell receptor beta chains derived from one specimen sequenced in a study of blood T cell repertoires in COVID-19. Generated by immunoSEQ multiplex PCR, the TCRdb table keeps only in-frame clones and is missing some. This table holds 140,000 to 150,000 clones, roughly 79% found once. The source material was peripheral blood. The receptors derive from a human donor with acute or convalescent COVID-19. The donor label of this sample is uncertain.

The table lists this clone with a few counts. The chain joins TRBV7-2 to TRBJ2-7, with D perhaps matching TRBD1 (6 bases). V shed 5 bases and J shed 4 bases, with 12 bases lying between them. The CDR3 has 13 amino acids. Germline V gene data show CDR1 as SGHTA and CDR2 as FQGNSA. CDR3 sequence (DNA): TGTGCCAGCAGCCCGATGGACAGTTACGAGCAGTACGTC. Translation: CASSPMDSYEQYV.

This clone was seen once. The chain couples TRBV7-9 to TRBJ1-2; D might be TRBD1 (5 bases). The CDR3 consists of 11 residues. Germline CDR1 is SEHNR and CDR2 is FQNEAQ (reference sequence). Trimming stripped 6 bases from V and 13 bases from J, with 15 bases between. The CDR3 sequence: CASRRDGDSTF. CDR3 DNA: TGTGCCAGCAGGCGGGACGGAGATTCCACCTTC.

V usage is TRBV6-6 and J usage is TRBJ2-2; possible D gene TRBD1, 5 bases. Germline V gene lookup returns CDR1 MNHNY and CDR2 SVGAGI (reference sequence). The germline V and J ends were trimmed by 7 bases and 0 bases, with 12 bases remaining between them. There are 15 residues in the CDR3. CDR3 nucleotide sequence: TGTGCCAGCACCGATGGGGCATCGAACACCGGGGAGCTGTTTTTT. It codes for CASTDGASNTGELFF.

The rearrangement links TRBV10-3 to TRBJ1-2, with 7 bases lining up with TRBD1. Germline V gene lookup returns CDR1 ENHRY and CDR2 SYGVKD. The CDR3 has 14 residues. V lost 10 bases, J lost 7 bases, and 15 bases stayed unmatched. The CDR3 sequence: CATQNRGGYPGYTF. The CDR3 DNA reads as TGTGCCACCCAAAACAGGGGAGGCTATCCTGGCTACACCTTC.

J is TRBJ1-1 and V is TRBV6-5; a weak D match, TRBD1 (6 bases). From germline, CDR1 is MNHEY and CDR2 SVGAGI. The V end was cut by 7 bases, the J end by 2 bases, with 17 bases between. There are 15 residues in the CDR3. In nucleotides, the CDR3 is TGTGCCAGCAAGAAAGAGGGGGGGGCCAACACTGAAGCTTTCTTT. It encodes CASKKEGGANTEAFF.

J is TRBJ1-2 and V is TRBV30; 7 bases fit TRBD1. The length of the CDR3 is 14 residues. The germline V gene encodes CDR1 GTSNPN and CDR2 SVGIG (reference sequence). The trim removed 3 bases at V and 4 bases at J, leaving 8 bases unmatched. DNA of the CDR3: TGTGCCTGGAGATATCCGGACAGGAGCTATGGCTACACCTTC. As protein: CAWRYPDRSYGYTF. Full variable domain (missing parts from reference TRBV30 and TRBJ1-2): SQTIHQWPATLVQPVGSPLSLECTVEGTSNPNLYWYRQAAGRGLQLLFYSVGIGQISSEVPQNLSASRPQDRQFILSSKKLLLSDSGFYLCAWRYPDRSYGYTFGSGTRLTVV.

This sequence joins TRBV7-9 and TRBJ1-1; D may be TRBD1 (5 bases). From germline, CDR1 is SEHNR and CDR2 FQNEAQ (reference sequence). Deletions cut 2 bases from V and 5 bases from J, with 9 bases between. CDR3 length: 13 amino acids. In nucleotides, the CDR3 is TGTGCCAGCAGCTTACCAGGGCGGACTGAAGCTTTCTTT. This translates into CASSLPGRTEAFF.

V and J are TRBV5-4 and TRBJ1-6; D is undetermined. The V gene lost 1 base and the J gene lost 8 bases, with 4 bases spanning the gap. This CDR3 is built from 12 residues. In germline, CDR1 is SGHNT, CDR2 YYREEE (reference sequence). This CDR3 reads CASSLRDSPLHF. The CDR3 region has the DNA TGTGCCAGCAGCTTGAGAGATTCACCCCTCCACTTT. Full variable domain (rest looked up from reference TRBV5-4 and TRBJ1-6): ETGVTQSPTHLIKTRGQQVTLRCSSQSGHNTVSWYQQALGQGPQFIFQYYREEENGRGNFPPRFSGLQFPNYSSELNVNALELDDSALYLCASSLRDSPLHFGNGTRLTVT.

This rearrangement joins TRBV27 to TRBJ1-6, with D perhaps TRBD1 (6 bases). The CDR3 extends over 16 amino acids. The germline gives CDR1 MNHEY, CDR2 SMNVEV (reference sequence). V was pared by 6 bases and J by 6 bases, with 18 bases between. This chain's CDR3 is CASRLIGQSFNSPLHF. The CDR3 DNA sequence: TGTGCCAGCAGGCTAATCGGACAGTCTTTTAATTCACCCCTCCACTTT.

The V gene is TRBV18, the J gene TRBJ1-1; D gene uncertain. The CDR3 extends over 14 amino acids. CDR1 KGHSH and CDR2 LQKENI come from the germline V gene. V shed 3 bases and J shed 4 bases, with 12 bases lying between them. CDR3 residues: CASSPIKGGTEAFF. The CDR3 bases are TGTGCCAGCTCACCCATTAAGGGAGGCACTGAAGCTTTCTTT.

This clone was seen just once. V and J are TRBV27 and TRBJ1-1, with TRBD1 as a possible D gene (6 bases). Trimming removed 7 bases from V and 1 base from J, with 16 bases in between. CDR1 MNHEY and CDR2 SMNVEV come from the germline V gene (reference sequence). The CDR3 is made up of 15 amino acids. CDR3: CASNEIGGANTEAFF. The CDR3 bases are TGTGCCAGCAACGAAATTGGGGGGGCGAACACTGAAGCTTTCTTT.

This chain connects TRBV19 to TRBJ1-4, with D possibly TRBD1 on 5 matching bases. The CDR3 has 16 residues. V gave up 3 bases and J gave up 8 bases, with 19 bases separating them. From germline, CDR1 is LNHDA and CDR2 SQIVND (reference sequence). The CDR3 nucleotides are TGTGCCAGTAGTATGAGAATTTTTGGGGGGGACGAAAAACTGTTTTTT. It encodes CASSMRIFGGDEKLFF.

V and J are TRBV10-2 and TRBJ1-2; tentative D call: TRBD1 (6 bases). Trimming cost V 4 bases and J 6 bases, with 15 bases left between them. The CDR3 is 14 amino acids. CDR1 and CDR2 (germline): WSHSY, SAAADI. CDR3 sequence: CASSAQGSINGYTF. Here the CDR3 DNA reads TGCGCCAGCAGTGCCCAGGGGTCTATAAATGGCTACACCTTC.

V usage is TRBV6-8 and J usage is TRBJ2-7, with 8 bases that match TRBD1. Unmatched junction bases numbered 7, after V lost 4 bases and J lost 2 bases. The germline V gene encodes CDR1 MNHGY and CDR2 SAAAGT. This CDR3 region has 15 residues. As DNA, the CDR3 is TGTGCCAGCAGTTCGGGGACAGGTATAACCTACGAGCAGTACTTC. Translating it yields CASSSGTGITYEQYF.

Here the CDR3 reads CASSFYDRAGQPQHF. CDR3 in DNA: TGTGCCAGCAGCTTCTATGACAGGGCAGGTCAGCCCCAGCATTTT. The V gene is TRBV5-5, the J gene TRBJ1-5; 7 bases line up with TRBD1. The V gene end was trimmed by 2 bases and the J gene end by 6 bases; junction bases not matched to a gene: 8. Germline V gives CDR1 SGHKS, CDR2 YYEKEE (reference sequence). The CDR3 has 15 amino acids.

The CDR3 nucleotides read TGTGCCACCAGCAGACGGGACAGGGGGTATGGCTACACCTTC. Protein product: CATSRRDRGYGYTF. J is TRBJ1-2 and V is TRBV15; TRBD1 matches 11 bases. The germline V gene encodes CDR1 LNHNV and CDR2 YYDKDF (reference sequence). J lost 5 bases, V lost 2 bases, and 1 base had no gene match. The CDR3 runs 14 residues.

This rearrangement joins TRBV7-8 to TRBJ1-1; D ambiguous. CDR1 and CDR2 from the germline V gene are SGHVS and FQNEAQ. The length of the CDR3 is 13 residues. V was clipped by 1 base and J by 7 bases, with 10 bases between them. CDR3: CASSLDRGSEAFF. CDR3 DNA: TGTGCCAGCAGCTTAGATCGAGGGAGTGAAGCTTTCTTT.

The V gene is TRBV4-2, the J gene TRBJ2-2; 12 nucleotides match TRBD2. Trimming at V came to 1 base and at J to 5 bases, leaving 14 bases not matched to a gene. CDR3 length: 20 amino acids. Germline V gene sequence: CDR1 LGHNA, CDR2 YNFKEQ. Here the CDR3 DNA reads TGTGCCAGCAGCCAAGGATCGAGACTAGCGGGGGCTACGCGGACCGGGGAGCTGTTTTTT. Its translation: CASSQGSRLAGATRTGELFF.